What follows are 20 T cell receptor beta chains derived from one specimen sequenced in a study of blood T cell repertoires in COVID-19. Here immunoSEQ multiplex PCR was the method, and the copy in TCRdb shows in-frame clones only, minus some. The table records 210,000 or so clones, approximately 78% of them present only once. The sequenced sample was peripheral blood. Receptor source: a woman aged 80 or over with acute or convalescent COVID-19.

The genes are TRBV27 and TRBJ1-1, with TRBD1 as a possible D gene (6 bases). The CDR3 runs 15 residues. CDR1 and CDR2 from the germline V gene are MNHEY and SMNVEV (reference sequence). Trimming pared 8 bases from V and 4 bases from J, leaving 20 bases between. The CDR3 sequence: CASGRGGGGATEAFF. DNA for the CDR3: TGTGCCAGCGGCCGTGGGGGGGGCGGTGCCACTGAAGCTTTCTTT.

This chain uses TRBV9 with TRBJ2-3, with TRBD1 matching 7 bases. Germline V CDR1 and CDR2: SGDLS, YYNGEE. The V and J ends lost 0 bases and 4 bases, in that order; junction bases with no gene match: 2. The CDR3 loop spans 14 amino acids. The CDR3 DNA follows: TGTGCCAGCAGCGTAGCAGACAGGGCAGATACGCAGTATTTT. Its translation is CASSVADRADTQYF.

V gene TRBV4-1 combines with J gene TRBJ2-2; tentative D call: TRBD1 (6 bases). CDR1 is MGHRA, CDR2 YSYEKL, per germline. V was cut by 0 bases and J by 1 base, with 18 bases left in between. The CDR3 contains 19 residues. The chain's CDR3 is CASSQEWNWGTLNTGELFF. DNA for the CDR3: TGCGCCAGCAGCCAAGAATGGAATTGGGGGACACTGAACACCGGGGAGCTGTTTTTT.

This clone was seen ten or more times. The germline gene is not matched at one end of the junction; a read error may be the cause. The chain combines TRBV30 with TRBJ1-1; D gene uncertain. Looked up from germline, CDR1 is GTSNPN and CDR2 is SVGIG (reference sequence). The CDR3 is 11 amino acids. The CDR3 loop is CAWSGGPERVF. The DNA for the CDR3 is TGTGCCTGGAGTGGAGGGCCAGAAAGGGTCTTT.

This clone was found a few times. The CDR3 protein is CASSIARDRTNYGYTF. In DNA form, the CDR3 reads TGTGCCAGTAGTATAGCCCGGGACAGGACCAACTATGGCTACACCTTC. V and J are TRBV19 and TRBJ1-2; 8 nucleotides agree with TRBD1. CDR3 length equals 16 residues. Germline CDR1 is LNHDA and CDR2 is SQIVND (reference sequence). V shed 1 base and J 2 bases; nucleotides not matched to a gene: 6.

The chain employs TRBV24-1 and TRBJ1-4; D is ambiguous. This CDR3 region has 18 residues. V lost 2 bases, J lost 7 bases, and 22 bases lay in between. In germline, CDR1 is KGHDR, CDR2 SFDVKD. The CDR3 here is CATSDSTRPRGISEKLFF. The CDR3 region has the DNA TGTGCCACCAGTGATTCCACCCGACCAAGAGGGATCTCTGAAAAACTGTTTTTT.

The J gene is TRBJ1-5, the V gene TRBV18; 8 nucleotides agree with TRBD1. The CDR3 spans 15 residues. Per germline, CDR1 KGHSH and CDR2 LQKENI. The ends lost 3 bases at V and 6 bases at J; junction bases unmatched: 7. CDR3 protein: CASSPGQGLSQPQHF. In DNA, the CDR3 is TGTGCCAGCTCACCCGGACAGGGACTATCTCAGCCCCAGCATTTT.

The rearrangement joins TRBV6-2 or TRBV6-3 to TRBJ2-1, with a possible D match to TRBD1 (5 bases). Deletions cut 5 bases from V and 1 base from J, with 12 bases between. Germline assignment: CDR1 MNHEY and CDR2 SVGEGT. This CDR3 is 15 amino acids long. Here the CDR3 DNA reads TGTGCCAGCAGTACGTTAGGGGTATCCTACAATGAGCAGTTCTTC. Its protein is CASSTLGVSYNEQFF.

V usage is TRBV12-3 or TRBV12-4 and J usage is TRBJ1-5; D is ambiguous. The length of the CDR3 is 13 residues. The V gene lost 5 bases and the J gene lost 4 bases, with 9 bases spanning the gap. The CDR3 loop is CASSVGENQPQHF. In DNA, the CDR3 is TGTGCCAGCAGTGTAGGAGAGAATCAGCCCCAGCATTTT.

This sequence joins TRBV27 and TRBJ1-2; 7 positions agree with TRBD1. Germline values: CDR1 MNHEY, CDR2 SMNVEV (reference sequence). CDR3 length equals 15 residues. V lost 4 bases and J lost 2; bases outside the gene matches: 7. CDR3 region: CASSSRRQGNYGYTF. CDR3 sequence (DNA): TGTGCCAGCAGTTCCCGCAGACAGGGAAACTATGGCTACACCTTC.

The rearrangement links TRBV9 to TRBJ1-2; tentative D call: TRBD1 (6 bases). Germline CDR1 and CDR2: SGDLS and YYNGEE. V lost 3 bases to trimming and J lost 3 bases, with 18 bases between them. CDR3 length equals 16 residues. CDR3: CASSAREGQIDYGYTF. The CDR3 DNA follows: TGTGCCAGCAGCGCGAGGGAGGGACAAATCGACTATGGCTACACCTTC.

V and J are TRBV11-3 and TRBJ2-7; D not resolved. The length of the CDR3 is 11 residues. In germline, CDR1 is SGHNT, CDR2 YENEEA. V was cut by 6 bases and J by 7 bases, with 10 bases left in between. In DNA form, the CDR3 reads TGTGCCAGCAGTCTCTCCCGGGAGCAGTACTTC. It yields the protein CASSLSREQYF.

This chain links TRBV5-6 with TRBJ2-7; D is perhaps TRBD2 (5 bases). Germline CDR1 is SGHDT and CDR2 is YYEEEE. The germline V and J ends were trimmed by 4 bases and 3 bases, with 11 bases remaining between them. The CDR3 has 13 amino acids. In nucleotides, the CDR3 is TGTGCCAGCAGCCCCGGAGGTTTCTACGAGCAGTACTTC. Amino acid sequence: CASSPGGFYEQYF.

The chain employs TRBV30 and TRBJ2-6; D remains ambiguous. Germline V gene data show CDR1 as GTSNPN and CDR2 as SVGIG (reference sequence). The CDR3 extends over 12 amino acids. V lost 4 bases to trimming and J lost 1 base, with 2 bases between them. CDR3 nucleotide sequence: TGTGCCTGGACTTCTGGGGCCAACGTCCTGACTTTC. This encodes CAWTSGANVLTF.

The V and J genes are TRBV10-1 and TRBJ1-2; 8 bases align to TRBD1. V was clipped by 10 bases and J by 10 bases; unmatched bases: 8. Germline CDR1 and CDR2: WNHNN and SYGVQD (reference sequence). The CDR3 loop spans 11 amino acids. The DNA of the CDR3 is TGCGCCAATACGGACAGGGCGGCCTACACCTTC. Its protein is CANTDRAAYTF.

V usage is TRBV5-1 and J usage is TRBJ2-1, with 7 bases lining up with TRBD2. Trimming cost V 2 bases and J 10 bases; bases outside gene matches: 6. The CDR3 is 13 amino acids. Germline assignment: CDR1 SGHRS and CDR2 YFSETQ. CDR3 bases: TGCGCCAGCAGCTTCGGACTAGGCAGCGAGCAGTTCTTC. Translating gives CASSFGLGSEQFF. Together with reference TRBV5-1 and TRBJ2-1, the CDR3 gives the full variable domain: KAGVTQTPRYLIKTRGQQVTLSCSPISGHRSVSWYQQTPGQGLQFLFEYFSETQRNKGNFPGRFSGRQFSNSRSEMNVSTLELGDSALYLCASSFGLGSEQFFGPGTRLTVL.

The chain carries TRBV4-3 and TRBJ1-1; D is undetermined. V was cut by 2 bases and J by 1 base, with 5 bases left in between. Per the germline V gene, CDR1 is LGHNA and CDR2 is YSLEER. This CDR3 has 13 amino acids. The CDR3 DNA reads TGCGCCAGCAGCCAACCCGGGAACACTGAAGCTTTCTTT. Translated, it gives CASSQPGNTEAFF.

The J gene is TRBJ1-2, the V gene TRBV6-5; D call uncertain. This CDR3 is 11 amino acids long. Per the germline V gene, CDR1 is MNHEY and CDR2 is SVGAGI. Between the trimmed V and J ends, which lost 6 bases and 6 bases, there was a span of 8 bases. The CDR3 DNA follows: TGTGCCAGCAGCCCCCACAATGGCTACACCTTC. It encodes CASSPHNGYTF.

The V gene is TRBV13, the J gene TRBJ2-1; 10 positions agree with TRBD2. V trimming: 5 bases; J trimming: 3 bases; junction bases outside the gene matches: 7. This CDR3 is built from 16 residues. CDR1 is PRHDT and CDR2 is FYEKMQ in the germline V gene (reference sequence). CDR3 loop: CASSPPSGGGYNEQFF. The DNA of the CDR3 is TGTGCCAGCAGCCCTCCAAGCGGGGGGGGCTACAATGAGCAGTTCTTC.

The genes are TRBV6-2 or TRBV6-3 and TRBJ1-5, with TRBD1 matching 7 bases. Germline trimming cut 6 bases from V and 4 bases from J; bases unmatched to any gene: 9. CDR3 length: 15 amino acids. CDR1 and CDR2 (germline): MNHEY, SVGEGT. The CDR3 DNA sequence: TGTGCCAGCAGCTCCCCGGGACAGCTTAATCAGCCCCAGCATTTT. The encoded protein is CASSSPGQLNQPQHF.